The 8 T cell receptor beta chains presented below share a single source sample, sequenced in a study of blood T cells in healthy people across ages. Through a sample-barcoded 5' primer and a J-beta primer mix, a second PCR was run for roughly 7 to 11 cycles. TCRdb re-called the 5' RACE reads with MiXCR, one entry per CDR3 protein. The sample yields approximately 670,000 distinct CDR3 sequences, roughly 41% seen once. The sequenced sample was blood. The origin of the receptors is an older man in good health.

The chain links TRBV11-3 to TRBJ2-1; D not certain. CDR1 and CDR2 from the germline V gene are SGHNT and YENEEA. This CDR3 contains 13 residues. V lost 6 bases to trimming and J lost 12 bases, with 18 bases between them. The CDR3 sequence: CASSAETSTGQFF. CDR3 DNA: TGTGCCAGCAGTGCCGAGACATCCACGGGGCAGTTCTTC.

This chain links TRBV4-2 with TRBJ2-5, with 11 bases that match TRBD2. The ends lost 3 bases at V and 3 bases at J; junction bases unmatched: 3. The V gene's germline CDR1 is LGHNA and CDR2 YNFKEQ. The CDR3 runs 15 residues. In DNA, the CDR3 is TGTGCCAGCAGCCACCCACTAGCGGGAGAAGAGACCCAGTACTTC. Translated, it gives CASSHPLAGEETQYF.

This clonotype was detected a few times. The chain couples TRBV29-1 to TRBJ2-1, with D tentatively TRBD1 (6 bases). V shed 8 bases and J shed 7 bases, with 15 bases lying between them. CDR3 length equals 12 residues. Germline V gene lookup returns CDR1 SQVTM and CDR2 ANQGSEA. CDR3 DNA: TGCAGCTCAAGAGAGGGGGAGAATGAGCAGTTCTTC. It is translated as CSSREGENEQFF.

This clonotype was seen only a few times. The chain recombines TRBV6-2 or TRBV6-3 with TRBJ1-2; D is unresolved. The germline V and J ends were trimmed by 7 bases and 0 bases, with 9 bases remaining between them. The V gene's germline CDR1 is MNHEY and CDR2 SVGEGT. CDR3 size: 13 residues. The CDR3 region is CASMTIANYGYTF. CDR3 DNA sequence: TGTGCCAGCATGACGATAGCTAACTATGGCTACACCTTC.

The chain couples TRBV5-1 to TRBJ1-6, with 8 bases fitting TRBD1. The CDR3 totals 15 residues. Per germline, CDR1 SGHRS and CDR2 YFSETQ. The V and J ends lost 3 bases and 10 bases, in that order; junction bases with no gene match: 9. CDR3 in DNA: TGCGCCAGCAGCTATGAATCAGGGGGCGGCTCACCCCTCCACTTT. It specifies CASSYESGGGSPLHF.

The chain combines TRBV7-9 with TRBJ2-5; the match to TRBD1 covers 7 bases. The V gene end was trimmed by 0 bases and the J gene end by 5 bases; junction bases not matched to a gene: 9. Germline V gene data show CDR1 as SEHNR and CDR2 as FQNEAQ (reference sequence). The CDR3 has 16 residues. The CDR3 bases are TGTGCCAGCAGCTTAGCGCTAAGGACAGGAGGCGAGACCCAGTACTTC. This gives the protein CASSLALRTGGETQYF.

The rearrangement joins TRBV5-1 to TRBJ2-1, with 9 bases lining up with TRBD1. This CDR3 is built from 16 residues. Germline values: CDR1 SGHRS, CDR2 YFSETQ. Losses at the gene ends were 5 bases for V and 1 base for J; bases not matched to a gene: 7. CDR3 region: CASRPGQGNSYNEQFF. CDR3 bases: TGCGCCAGCAGGCCCGGACAGGGGAATTCCTACAATGAGCAGTTCTTC.

J is TRBJ2-2 and V is TRBV6-5, with 8 bases matching TRBD1. The germline V gene encodes CDR1 MNHEY and CDR2 SVGAGI. After removal of 5 bases from V and 5 bases from J, the junction contained 10 bases not matched to a gene. The CDR3 extends over 16 amino acids. Here the CDR3 DNA reads TGTGCCAGCAGTCCTCAGGGGGCTTTCAGGACCGGGGAGCTGTTTTTT. Translating it yields CASSPQGAFRTGELFF.